This T cell receptor (beta chain) was recovered during a study of shared clonotypes between healthy human individuals. On the study more broadly: Three men and a couple of women, aged 18 to 49, were donors.

The CDR3 has 15 amino acids. The V and J ends lost 3 bases and 6 bases, in that order; junction bases with no gene match: 6. Germline V lookup: CDR1 MDHEN, CDR2 SYDVKM. Findings and limits, study-wide: Clonotype sharing across a few donors was observed for 5% to 6.5% of naive CD4 clonotypes.

Worth noting for this clone: No antigen is known for it.

The assay was immunoSEQ multiplex PCR, and TCRdb's table has in-frame clones only and misses some. The sample yields 550,000 to 600,000 clones, roughly 98% seen once. Positive CCR7 selection of CD45RO-negative cells yielded the naive CD8 cells, and terminally differentiated effector memory CD45RA+ cells were excluded. Sequencing input: naive CD8+ T cells sorted from blood. The rearrangement uses TRBV28 and TRBJ1-5; 9 bases align to TRBD1. This clonotype originated in a man aged 25 to 40 in good health. The CDR3 bases are TGTGCCAGCAGTTTGTACAGGGGGCCTCCTCAGCCCCAGCATTTT. This encodes CASSLYRGPPQPQHF.